This TCR beta chain was profiled in a study of cytomegalovirus exposure and HLA in healthy donors. Across the whole study: A data release that came early held around 85 million unique TCRs from HLA-typed donors. Findings and limits, study-wide: Association of a missense DCLRE1C variant with TCR beta V- and J-gene trimming was reported in a later analysis. The authors listed 164 TCR beta chains as cytomegalovirus-associated.

Both 60 Vbeta primers and 13 Jbeta primers went into the PCR. Methods used by the authors: A follow-up analysis tallied about 80 million unique TCR beta chains, 9 million to 11 million shared. Repertoires were generated with immunoSEQ multiplex PCR, while TCRdb's copy carries only in-frame clones and drops some. That table supplies the V and J calls and clone size; D and trimming were determined from the DNA. The sample lists approximately 150,000 clones; more than 65% were seen once. With respect to this clone: The antigen is unknown.

V lost 4 bases, J lost 8 bases, and 11 bases stayed unmatched. The CDR3 runs 15 residues. CDR1 is MDHEN, CDR2 SYDVKM, per germline. The source of this sequence is a man aged 50 or older in good health and CMV-seropositive. The chain has TRBV28 and TRBJ2-1; 7 nucleotides line up with TRBD2. Material: PBMCs. Here the CDR3 reads CASSWASGIRDEQFF. The CDR3 nucleotides read TGTGCCAGCAGTTGGGCTAGCGGAATTAGGGATGAGCAGTTCTTC.